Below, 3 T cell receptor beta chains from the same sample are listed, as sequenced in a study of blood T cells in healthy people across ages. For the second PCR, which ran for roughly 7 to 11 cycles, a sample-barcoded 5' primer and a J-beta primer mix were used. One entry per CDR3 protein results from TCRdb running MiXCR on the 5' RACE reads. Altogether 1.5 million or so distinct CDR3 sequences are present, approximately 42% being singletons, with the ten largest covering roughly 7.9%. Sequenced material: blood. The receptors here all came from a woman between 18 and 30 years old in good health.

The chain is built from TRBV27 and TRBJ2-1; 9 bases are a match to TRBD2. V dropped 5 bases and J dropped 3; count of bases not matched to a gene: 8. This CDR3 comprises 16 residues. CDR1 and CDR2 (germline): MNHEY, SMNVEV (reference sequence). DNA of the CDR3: TGTGCCAGCAGTCTCCTAGCGGGGAACTACTACAATGAGCAGTTCTTC. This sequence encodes CASSLLAGNYYNEQFF.

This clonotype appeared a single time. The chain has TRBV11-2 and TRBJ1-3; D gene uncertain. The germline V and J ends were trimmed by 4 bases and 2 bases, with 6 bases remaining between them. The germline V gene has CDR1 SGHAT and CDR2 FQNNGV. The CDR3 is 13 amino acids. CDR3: CASSSQPGNTIYF. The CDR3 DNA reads TGTGCCAGCAGCTCCCAACCTGGAAACACCATATATTTT. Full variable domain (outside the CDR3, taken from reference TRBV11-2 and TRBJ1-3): EAGVAQSPRYKIIEKRQSVAFWCNPISGHATLYWYQQILGQGPKLLIQFQNNGVVDDSQLPKDRFSAERLKGVDSTLKIQPAKLEDSAVYLCASSSQPGNTIYFGEGSWLTVV.

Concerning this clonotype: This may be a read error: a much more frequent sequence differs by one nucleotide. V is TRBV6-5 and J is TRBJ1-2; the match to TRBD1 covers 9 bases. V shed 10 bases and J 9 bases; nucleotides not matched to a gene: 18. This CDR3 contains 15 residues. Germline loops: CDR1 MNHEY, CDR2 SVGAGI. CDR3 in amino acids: CATRPGTGNLGSYTF. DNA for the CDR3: TGTGCCACCAGACCCGGGACAGGGAATTTAGGGAGCTACACCTTC.